The present T cell receptor beta chain was sequenced within a study of identical twins (dated by TCRdb to the mid-2010s). At the level of the whole study: To test whether fetal clonotypes persist, this study deep-sequenced TCR alpha and beta repertoires from monozygotic twins, from unrelated adults of various ages, and from cord blood. Replicate twin experiments were performed at different times using different library preparation protocols to rule out contamination. Study-wide findings and limitations: Because the same donors could not be followed over many years, the conclusions relied on cross-sectional statistical analysis. Compared with coincidental sharing between unrelated individuals, out-of-frame TCR alpha sequences shared between twins had an excess of sequences with low generation probability. A weaker excess of twin sharing was found in beta out-of-frame sequences because the signal-to-noise ratio was lowered by fewer shared sequences. In monozygotic twins, recombination models systematically underestimated out-of-frame TCR alpha sharing, but the models matched the sharing seen between unrelated individuals. Invariant T cells such as MAIT and iNKT could partly confound zero-insertion analyses, although diverse VJ usage argued against such confounding for most clonotypes. Fewer insertions were carried by abundant cord blood beta clonotypes, a similar but weaker trend appeared in young adult naive repertoires, and no such trend appeared in memory repertoires.

The library was produced with 5' RACE. Sequencing was performed on an Illumina HiSeq 2000. A universal primer binding site was introduced by template switching, and a unique molecular identifier was present in the final cDNA, enabling accurate counting of TCR cDNA molecules. First-strand cDNA for TCR alpha and beta chains was synthesized from specific primers in the conserved constant-segment region. To control for contamination, every cDNA library carried two barcodes: a SMART-Mk sample barcode plus Illumina barcodes. TruSeq adapter sequences, together with Illumina sample barcodes, were added in two successive PCR steps. The TCR alpha and beta cDNA libraries were sequenced on the Illumina HiSeq platform using custom primers. The study's own analysis went as follows. MiGEC processed the raw reads to extract unique molecular identifiers, while MiXCR was used to determine the CDR3 positions. For each individual, recombination models were inferred using an EM algorithm with the repgenHMM and IGoR tools. The tcR package in R was used for shared clonotype analysis, with sharing normalized by the product of cloneset sizes. To study raw recombination free of thymic and clonal selection effects, out-of-frame nonproductive sequences were analyzed. The raw public data were reprocessed by TCRdb itself: fastp quality trimming at Q25, MiXCR clonotype calling, in-frame beta chains only. CDR3 protein sequences are deduplicated, and each keeps its most common genes and DNA. The V and J calls shown here were made by TCRdb, not taken from the authors' results. The sample data list around 680,000 distinct CDR3 sequences, and 8.5% to 9.5% of these were observed just once. The top ten clones comprise around 0.95% of the sample.

This clonotype occurred many times. It lacks a known antigen. The sample holds no much larger clone one base away, and base qualities are not on file. Every donor in the study was a healthy Caucasian. Three pairs of female monozygotic twins, all aged about 18 to 30 years, were included in the twin cohort. RNA for TCR libraries was isolated from peripheral blood mononuclear cells. CDR1 and CDR2 (MNHEY, SMNVEV) derive from the germline V gene (reference sequence). The CDR3 has 14 amino acids, counting the end cysteine and phenylalanine. The retained sequence is limited to the CDR3, 42 bases, with the frame set at the first base. Between the V and J ends, shortened by 5 bases and 1 base respectively, the junction contains 11 bases. These sequences were also reported in another study, on yellow fever vaccine responses in identical twins. As that second paper reports: According to the authors, the vaccine-induced T cell response in identical twins seemed to be partly convergent and partly specific to each individual. The study precisely tracked vaccine-responding T cell clones in identical twins.

The rearranged chain carries TRBV27 and TRBJ1-1, with the D gene not confidently named. The material sequenced was PBMCs. The clonotype originates from a woman aged 18-29 years in good health. The base sequence is TGTGCCAGCAGTCCCCTCTTAGGGAACACTGAAGCTTTCTTT. It codes for CASSPLLGNTEAFF.